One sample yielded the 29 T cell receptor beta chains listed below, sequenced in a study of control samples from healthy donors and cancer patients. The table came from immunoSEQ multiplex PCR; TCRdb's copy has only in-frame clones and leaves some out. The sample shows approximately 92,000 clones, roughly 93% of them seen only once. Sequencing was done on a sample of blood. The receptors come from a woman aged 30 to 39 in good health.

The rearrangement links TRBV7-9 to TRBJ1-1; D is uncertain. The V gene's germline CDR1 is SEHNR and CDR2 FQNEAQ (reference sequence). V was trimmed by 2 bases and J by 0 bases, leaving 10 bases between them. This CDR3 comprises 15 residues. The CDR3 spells CASSLKDRMNTEAFF. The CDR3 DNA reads TGTGCCAGCAGCTTAAAGGACCGCATGAACACTGAAGCTTTCTTT.

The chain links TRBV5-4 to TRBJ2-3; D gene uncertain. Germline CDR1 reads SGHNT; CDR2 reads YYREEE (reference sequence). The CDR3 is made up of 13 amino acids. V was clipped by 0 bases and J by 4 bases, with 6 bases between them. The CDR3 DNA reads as TGTGCCAGCAGCTTGGAATTACCAGATACGCAGTATTTT. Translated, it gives CASSLELPDTQYF.

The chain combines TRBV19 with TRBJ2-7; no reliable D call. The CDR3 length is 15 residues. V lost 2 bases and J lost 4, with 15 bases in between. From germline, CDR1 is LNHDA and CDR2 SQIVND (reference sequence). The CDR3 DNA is TGTGCCAGTAGTATAAAGTACACCAACTCATACGAGCAGTACTTC. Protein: CASSIKYTNSYEQYF.

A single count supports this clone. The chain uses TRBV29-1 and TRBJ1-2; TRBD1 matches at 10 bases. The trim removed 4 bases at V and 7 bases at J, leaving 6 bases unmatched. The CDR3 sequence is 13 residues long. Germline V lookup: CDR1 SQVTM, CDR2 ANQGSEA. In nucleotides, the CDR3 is TGCAGCGTTGGGGGACAGGGGAATACTGGCTACACCTTC. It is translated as CSVGGQGNTGYTF.

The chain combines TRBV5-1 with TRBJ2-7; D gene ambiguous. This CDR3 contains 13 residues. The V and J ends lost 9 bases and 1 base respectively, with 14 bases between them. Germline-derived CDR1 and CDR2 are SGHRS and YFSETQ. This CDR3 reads CATKTESSYEQYF. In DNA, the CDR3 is TGCGCCACCAAAACTGAATCTTCCTACGAGCAGTACTTC. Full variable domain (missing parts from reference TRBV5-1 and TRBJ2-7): KAGVTQTPRYLIKTRGQQVTLSCSPISGHRSVSWYQQTPGQGLQFLFEYFSETQRNKGNFPGRFSGRQFSNSRSEMNVSTLELGDSALYLCATKTESSYEQYFGPGTRLTVT.

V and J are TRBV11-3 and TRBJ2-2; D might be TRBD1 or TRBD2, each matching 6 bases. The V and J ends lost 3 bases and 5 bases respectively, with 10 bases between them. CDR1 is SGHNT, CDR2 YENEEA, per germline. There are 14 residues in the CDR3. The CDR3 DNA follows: TGTGCCAGCAGCTTGGGGGGCCGGACCGGGGAGCTGTTTTTT. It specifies CASSLGGRTGELFF.

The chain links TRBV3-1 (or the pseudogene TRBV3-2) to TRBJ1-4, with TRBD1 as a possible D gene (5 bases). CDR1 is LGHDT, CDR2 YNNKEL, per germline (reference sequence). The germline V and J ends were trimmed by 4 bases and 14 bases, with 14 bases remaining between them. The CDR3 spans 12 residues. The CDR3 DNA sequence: TGTGCCAGCAGCCCCGCAGGGTTTGAGCTGTTTTTT. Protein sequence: CASSPAGFELFF.

CDR3 sequence (DNA): TGCGCCAGCAGCTGGGGACAGGGGGGAATCAACGAGCAGTACTTC. The encoded protein is CASSWGQGGINEQYF. V gene TRBV5-1 combines with J gene TRBJ2-7, with 11 nucleotides matching TRBD1. Germline V gene lookup returns CDR1 SGHRS and CDR2 YFSETQ. The CDR3 sequence is 15 residues long. V was clipped by 3 bases and J by 5 bases; unmatched bases: 7.

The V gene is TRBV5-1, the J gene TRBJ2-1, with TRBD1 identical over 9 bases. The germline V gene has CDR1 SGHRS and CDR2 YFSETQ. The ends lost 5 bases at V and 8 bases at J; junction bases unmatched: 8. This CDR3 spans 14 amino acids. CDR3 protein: CASRLTGGSDEQFF. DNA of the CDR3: TGCGCCAGCAGATTAACAGGGGGCTCCGATGAGCAGTTCTTC.

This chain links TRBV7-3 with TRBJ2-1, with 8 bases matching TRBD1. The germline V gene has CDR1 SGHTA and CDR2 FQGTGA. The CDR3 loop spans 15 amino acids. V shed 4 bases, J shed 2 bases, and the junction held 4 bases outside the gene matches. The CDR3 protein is CASSYGQGTYNEQFF. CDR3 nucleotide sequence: TGTGCCAGCAGCTACGGACAGGGCACCTACAATGAGCAGTTCTTC.

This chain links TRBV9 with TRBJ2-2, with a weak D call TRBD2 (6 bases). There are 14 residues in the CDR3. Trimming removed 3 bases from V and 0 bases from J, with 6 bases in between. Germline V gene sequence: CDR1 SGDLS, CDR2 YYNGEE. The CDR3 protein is CASSGTTNTGELFF. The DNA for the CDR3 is TGTGCCAGCAGCGGGACTACGAACACCGGGGAGCTGTTTTTT.

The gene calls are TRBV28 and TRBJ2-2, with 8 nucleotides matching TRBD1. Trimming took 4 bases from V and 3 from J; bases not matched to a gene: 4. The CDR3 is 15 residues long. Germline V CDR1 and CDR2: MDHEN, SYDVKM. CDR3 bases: TGTGCCAGCAGTTACAGGACAGGGTACACCGGGGAGCTGTTTTTT. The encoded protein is CASSYRTGYTGELFF.

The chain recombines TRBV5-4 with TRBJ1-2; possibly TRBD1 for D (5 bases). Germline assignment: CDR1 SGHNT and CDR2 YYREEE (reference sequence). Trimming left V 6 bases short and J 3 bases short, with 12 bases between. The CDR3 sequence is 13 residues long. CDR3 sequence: CASNRGSHYGYTF. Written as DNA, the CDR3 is TGTGCCAGCAATCGGGGCTCACACTATGGCTACACCTTC. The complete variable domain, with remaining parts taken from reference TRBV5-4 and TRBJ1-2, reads ETGVTQSPTHLIKTRGQQVTLRCSSQSGHNTVSWYQQALGQGPQFIFQYYREEENGRGNFPPRFSGLQFPNYSSELNVNALELDDSALYLCASNRGSHYGYTFGSGTRLTVV.

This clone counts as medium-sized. The CDR3 nucleotides are TGTGCCAGCAGTACAGGGGATAGCTCCTACAATGAGCAGTTCTTC. It translates to CASSTGDSSYNEQFF. V and J are TRBV6-2 or TRBV6-3 and TRBJ2-1; 7 bases are a match to TRBD1. The V segment lost 5 bases and the J segment 0 bases; nucleotides outside the gene matches: 4. The CDR3 covers 15 residues. CDR1 MNHEY and CDR2 SVGEGT come from the germline V gene.

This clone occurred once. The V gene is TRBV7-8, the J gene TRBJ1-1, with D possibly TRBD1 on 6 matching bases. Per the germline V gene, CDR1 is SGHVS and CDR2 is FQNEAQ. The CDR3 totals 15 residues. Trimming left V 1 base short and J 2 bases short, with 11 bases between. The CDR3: CASSLVWTDNTEAFF. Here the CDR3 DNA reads TGTGCCAGCAGCTTAGTTTGGACAGATAACACTGAAGCTTTCTTT.

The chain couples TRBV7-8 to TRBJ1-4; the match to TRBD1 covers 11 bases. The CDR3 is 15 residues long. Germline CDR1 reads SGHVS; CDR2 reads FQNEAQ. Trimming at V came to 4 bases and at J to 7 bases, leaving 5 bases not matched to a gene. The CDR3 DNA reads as TGTGCCAGCAGCTGGTCGGGACAGGGGGGTGAAAAACTGTTTTTT. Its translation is CASSWSGQGGEKLFF.

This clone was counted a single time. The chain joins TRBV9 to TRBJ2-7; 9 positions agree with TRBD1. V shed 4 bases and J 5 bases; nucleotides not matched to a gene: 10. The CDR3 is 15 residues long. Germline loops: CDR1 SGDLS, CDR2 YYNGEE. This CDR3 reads CASSPQGQGGDEQYF. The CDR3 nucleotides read TGTGCCAGCAGCCCGCAGGGACAGGGCGGCGACGAGCAGTACTTC.

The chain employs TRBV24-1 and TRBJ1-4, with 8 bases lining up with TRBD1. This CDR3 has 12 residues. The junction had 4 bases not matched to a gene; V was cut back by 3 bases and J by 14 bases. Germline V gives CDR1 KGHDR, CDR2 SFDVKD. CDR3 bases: TGTGCCACCAGTGATCAGGGGGCCCCGCTGTTTTTT. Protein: CATSDQGAPLFF.

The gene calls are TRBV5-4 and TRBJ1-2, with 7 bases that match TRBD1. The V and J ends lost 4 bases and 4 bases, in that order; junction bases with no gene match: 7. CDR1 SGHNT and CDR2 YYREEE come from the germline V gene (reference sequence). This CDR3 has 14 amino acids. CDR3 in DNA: TGTGCCAGCAGCCTACGACAGGGTATCTATGGCTACACCTTC. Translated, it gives CASSLRQGIYGYTF.

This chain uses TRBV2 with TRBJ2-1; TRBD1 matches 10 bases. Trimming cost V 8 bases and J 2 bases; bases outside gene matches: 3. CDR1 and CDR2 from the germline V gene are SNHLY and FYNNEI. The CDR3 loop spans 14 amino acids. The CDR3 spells CASPGTGAYNEQFF. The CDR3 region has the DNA TGTGCCAGCCCCGGGACAGGGGCCTACAATGAGCAGTTCTTC. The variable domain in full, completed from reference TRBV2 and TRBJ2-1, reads EPEVTQTPSHQVTQMGQEVILRCVPISNHLYFYWYRQILGQKVEFLVSFYNNEISEKSEIFDDQFSVERPDGSNFTLKIRSTKLEDSAMYFCASPGTGAYNEQFFGPGTRLTVL.

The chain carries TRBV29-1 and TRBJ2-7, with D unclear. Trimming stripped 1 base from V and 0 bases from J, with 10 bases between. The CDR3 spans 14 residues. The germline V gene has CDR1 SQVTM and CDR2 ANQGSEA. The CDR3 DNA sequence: TGCAGCGTTGAAGCCACGGACCTCTCCTACGAGCAGTACTTC. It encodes CSVEATDLSYEQYF.

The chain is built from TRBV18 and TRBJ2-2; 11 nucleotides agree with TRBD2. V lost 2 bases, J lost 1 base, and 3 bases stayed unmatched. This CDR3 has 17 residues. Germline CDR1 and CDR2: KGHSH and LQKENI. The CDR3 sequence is CASSPNGLAGNTGELFF. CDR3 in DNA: TGTGCCAGCTCACCAAATGGACTAGCGGGGAACACCGGGGAGCTGTTTTTT.

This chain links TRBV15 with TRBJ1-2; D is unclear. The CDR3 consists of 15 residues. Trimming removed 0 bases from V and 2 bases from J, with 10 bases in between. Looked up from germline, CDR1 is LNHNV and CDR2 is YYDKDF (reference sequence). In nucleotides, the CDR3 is TGTGCCACCAGCAGAGACAAAATTGAGAACTATGGCTACACCTTC. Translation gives CATSRDKIENYGYTF.

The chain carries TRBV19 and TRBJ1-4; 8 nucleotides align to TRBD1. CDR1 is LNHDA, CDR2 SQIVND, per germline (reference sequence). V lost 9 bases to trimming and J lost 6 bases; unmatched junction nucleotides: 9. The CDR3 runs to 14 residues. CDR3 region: CASRFQGADEKLFF. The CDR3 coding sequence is TGTGCCAGCCGTTTCCAGGGGGCGGATGAAAAACTGTTTTTT. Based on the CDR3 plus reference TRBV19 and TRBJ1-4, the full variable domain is DGGITQSPKYLFRKEGQNVTLSCEQNLNHDAMYWYRQDPGQGLRLIYYSQIVNDFQKGDIAEGYSVSREKKESFPLTVTSAQKNPTAFYLCASRFQGADEKLFFGSGTQLSVL.

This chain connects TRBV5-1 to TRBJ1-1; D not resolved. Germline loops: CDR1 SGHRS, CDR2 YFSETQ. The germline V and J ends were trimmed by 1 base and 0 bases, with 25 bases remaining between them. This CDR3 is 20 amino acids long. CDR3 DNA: TGCGCCAGCAGCTTGAATTGGTGGGGAACGTCGGGAGGGATGAACACTGAAGCTTTCTTT. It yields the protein CASSLNWWGTSGGMNTEAFF.

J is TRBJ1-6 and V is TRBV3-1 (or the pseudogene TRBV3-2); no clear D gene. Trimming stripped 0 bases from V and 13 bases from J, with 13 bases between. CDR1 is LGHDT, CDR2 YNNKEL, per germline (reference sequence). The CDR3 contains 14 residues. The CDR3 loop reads CASSQDGTGRPLHF. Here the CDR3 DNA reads TGTGCCAGCAGCCAAGATGGCACGGGTCGTCCCCTCCACTTT.

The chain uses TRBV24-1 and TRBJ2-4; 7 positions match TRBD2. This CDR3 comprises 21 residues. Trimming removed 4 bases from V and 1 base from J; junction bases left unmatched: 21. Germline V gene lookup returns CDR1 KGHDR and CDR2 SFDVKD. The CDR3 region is CATSDHARAAGMIVAKNIQYF. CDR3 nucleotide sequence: TGTGCCACCAGTGACCACGCCAGGGCAGCGGGGATGATCGTGGCCAAAAACATTCAGTACTTC.

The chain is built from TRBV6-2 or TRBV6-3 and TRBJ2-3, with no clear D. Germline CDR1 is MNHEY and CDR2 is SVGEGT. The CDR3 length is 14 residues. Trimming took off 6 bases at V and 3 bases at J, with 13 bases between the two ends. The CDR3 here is CASSLQRETDTQYF. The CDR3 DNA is TGTGCCAGCAGCCTTCAGAGAGAAACAGATACGCAGTATTTT.

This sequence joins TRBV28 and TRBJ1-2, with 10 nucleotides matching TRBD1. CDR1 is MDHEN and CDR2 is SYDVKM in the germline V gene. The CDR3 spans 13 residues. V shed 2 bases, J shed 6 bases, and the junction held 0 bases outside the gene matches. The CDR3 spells CASSLGQGDGYTF. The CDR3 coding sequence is TGTGCCAGCAGTTTAGGACAGGGGGATGGCTACACCTTC.